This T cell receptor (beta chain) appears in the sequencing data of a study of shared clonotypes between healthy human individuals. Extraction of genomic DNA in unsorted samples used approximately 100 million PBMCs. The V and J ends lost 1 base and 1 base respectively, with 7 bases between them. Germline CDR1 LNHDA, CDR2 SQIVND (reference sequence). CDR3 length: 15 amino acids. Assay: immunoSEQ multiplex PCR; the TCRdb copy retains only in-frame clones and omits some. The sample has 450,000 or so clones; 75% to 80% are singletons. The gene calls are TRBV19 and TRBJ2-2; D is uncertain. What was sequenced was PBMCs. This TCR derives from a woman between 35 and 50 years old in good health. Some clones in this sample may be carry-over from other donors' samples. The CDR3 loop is CASSIVTQNTGELFF. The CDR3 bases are TGTGCCAGTAGTATAGTGACTCAGAACACCGGGGAGCTGTTTTTT.